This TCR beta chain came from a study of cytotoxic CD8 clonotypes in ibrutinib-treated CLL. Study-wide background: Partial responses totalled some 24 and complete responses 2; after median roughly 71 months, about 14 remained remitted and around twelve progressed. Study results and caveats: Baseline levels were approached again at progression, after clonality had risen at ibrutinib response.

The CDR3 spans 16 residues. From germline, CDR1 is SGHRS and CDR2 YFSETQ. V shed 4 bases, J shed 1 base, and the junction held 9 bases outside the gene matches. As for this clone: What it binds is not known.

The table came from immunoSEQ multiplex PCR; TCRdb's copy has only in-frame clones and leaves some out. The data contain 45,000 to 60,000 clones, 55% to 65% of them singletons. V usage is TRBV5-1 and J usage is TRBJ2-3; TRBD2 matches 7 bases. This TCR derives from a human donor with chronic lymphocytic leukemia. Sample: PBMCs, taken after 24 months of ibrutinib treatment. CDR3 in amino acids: CASSPEAAGGTDTQYF. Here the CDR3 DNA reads TGCGCCAGCAGCCCCGAAGCGGCGGGGGGCACAGATACGCAGTATTTT.